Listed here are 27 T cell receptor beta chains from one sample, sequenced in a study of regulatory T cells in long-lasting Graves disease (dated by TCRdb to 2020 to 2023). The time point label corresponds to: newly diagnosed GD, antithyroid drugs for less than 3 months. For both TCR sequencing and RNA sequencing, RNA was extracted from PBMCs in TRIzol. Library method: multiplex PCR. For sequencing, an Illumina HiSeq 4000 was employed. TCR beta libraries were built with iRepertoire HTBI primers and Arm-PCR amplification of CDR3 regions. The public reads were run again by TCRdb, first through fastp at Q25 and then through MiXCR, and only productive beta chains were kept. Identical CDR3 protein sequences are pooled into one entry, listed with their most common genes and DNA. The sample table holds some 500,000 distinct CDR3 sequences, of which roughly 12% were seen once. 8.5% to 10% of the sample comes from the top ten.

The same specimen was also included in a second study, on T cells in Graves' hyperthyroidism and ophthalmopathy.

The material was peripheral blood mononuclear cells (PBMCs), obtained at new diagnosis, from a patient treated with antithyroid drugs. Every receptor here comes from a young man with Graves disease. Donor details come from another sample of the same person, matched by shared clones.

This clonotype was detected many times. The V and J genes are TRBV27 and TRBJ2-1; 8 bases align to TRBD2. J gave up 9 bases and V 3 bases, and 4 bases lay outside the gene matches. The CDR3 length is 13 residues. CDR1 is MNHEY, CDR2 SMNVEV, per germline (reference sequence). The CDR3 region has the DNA TGTGCCAGCAGTTTGGAGCGGGAGAGTGAGCAGTTCTTC. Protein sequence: CASSLERESEQFF.

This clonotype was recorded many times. The CDR3 DNA reads TGTGCCAGCAGCCGCCCCCGGACAGGGTTCTACAATGAGCAGTTCTTC. It yields the protein CASSRPRTGFYNEQFF. This chain connects TRBV12-3 or TRBV12-4 to TRBJ2-1, with 8 bases fitting TRBD1. The CDR3 spans 16 residues. Germline trimming cut 6 bases from V and 3 bases from J; bases unmatched to any gene: 10.

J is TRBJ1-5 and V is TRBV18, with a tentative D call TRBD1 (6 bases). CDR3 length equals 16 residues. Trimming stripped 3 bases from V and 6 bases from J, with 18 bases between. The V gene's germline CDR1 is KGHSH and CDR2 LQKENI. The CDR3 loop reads CASSPIETGELQPQHF. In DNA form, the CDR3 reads TGTGCCAGCTCACCTATCGAGACAGGAGAGCTTCAGCCCCAGCATTTT.

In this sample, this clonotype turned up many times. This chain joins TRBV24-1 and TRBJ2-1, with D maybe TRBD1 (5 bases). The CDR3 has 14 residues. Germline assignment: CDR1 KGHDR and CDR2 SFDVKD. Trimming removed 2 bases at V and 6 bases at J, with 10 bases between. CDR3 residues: CATSDYRQSNEQFF. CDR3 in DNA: TGTGCCACCAGTGATTATAGACAGTCCAATGAGCAGTTCTTC.

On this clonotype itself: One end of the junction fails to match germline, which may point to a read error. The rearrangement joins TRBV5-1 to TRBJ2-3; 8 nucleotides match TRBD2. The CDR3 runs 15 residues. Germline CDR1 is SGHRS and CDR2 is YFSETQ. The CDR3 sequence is CTSSLSGRSTNTQYF. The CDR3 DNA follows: TGCACCAGCAGCTTAAGCGGGAGAAGCACAAATACGCAGTATTTT.

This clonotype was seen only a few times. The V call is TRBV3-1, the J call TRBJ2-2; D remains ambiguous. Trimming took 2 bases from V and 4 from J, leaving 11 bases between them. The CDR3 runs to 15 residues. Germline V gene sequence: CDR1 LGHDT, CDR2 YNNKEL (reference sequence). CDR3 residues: CASSQSFAVTGELFF. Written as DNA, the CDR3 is TGTGCCAGCAGCCAATCTTTCGCGGTCACCGGGGAGCTGTTTTTT.

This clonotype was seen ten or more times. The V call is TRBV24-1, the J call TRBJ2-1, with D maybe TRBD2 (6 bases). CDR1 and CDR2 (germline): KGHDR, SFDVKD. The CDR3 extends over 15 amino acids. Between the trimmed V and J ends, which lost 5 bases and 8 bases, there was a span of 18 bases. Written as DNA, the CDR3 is TGTGCCACCAGTGTTAGCGGAAAGCTCTCGGATGAGCAGTTCTTC. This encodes CATSVSGKLSDEQFF.

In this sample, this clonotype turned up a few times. The DNA of the CDR3 is TGTGCCAGTAGTAGGTTGGGCCCAGAGCCCCAGCATTTT. Amino acids: CASSRLGPEPQHF. V usage is TRBV19 and J usage is TRBJ1-5; the D is unclear. The CDR3 runs 13 residues. The germline gives CDR1 LNHDA, CDR2 SQIVND (reference sequence). The V end was cut by 4 bases, the J end by 8 bases, with 12 bases between. The full variable domain, its missing parts supplied by reference TRBV19 and TRBJ1-5, is DGGITQSPKYLFRKEGQNVTLSCEQNLNHDAMYWYRQDPGQGLRLIYYSQIVNDFQKGDIAEGYSVSREKKESFPLTVTSAQKNPTAFYLCASSRLGPEPQHFGDGTRLSIL.

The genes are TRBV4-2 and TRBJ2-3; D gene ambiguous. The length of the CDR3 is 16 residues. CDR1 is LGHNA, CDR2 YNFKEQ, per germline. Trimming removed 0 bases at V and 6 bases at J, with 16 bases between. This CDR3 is CASSQERNSLRDTQYF. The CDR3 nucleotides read TGTGCCAGCAGCCAAGAGCGGAATAGCCTCCGGGATACGCAGTATTTT.

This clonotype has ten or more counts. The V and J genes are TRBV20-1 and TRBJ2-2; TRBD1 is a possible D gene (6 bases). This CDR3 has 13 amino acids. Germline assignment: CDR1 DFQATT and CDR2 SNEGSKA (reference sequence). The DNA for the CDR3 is TGCAGCGCGGACAGCCCGGCCACCGGGGAGCTGTTTTTT. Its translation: CSADSPATGELFF.

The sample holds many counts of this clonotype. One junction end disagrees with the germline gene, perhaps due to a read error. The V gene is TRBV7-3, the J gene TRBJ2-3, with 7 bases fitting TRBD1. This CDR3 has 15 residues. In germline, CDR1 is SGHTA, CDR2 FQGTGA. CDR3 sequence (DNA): TGTGCCAGCAGCCTAACGGGGACAGGCACAGATACGCAGTATTTT. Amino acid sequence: CASSLTGTGTDTQYF.

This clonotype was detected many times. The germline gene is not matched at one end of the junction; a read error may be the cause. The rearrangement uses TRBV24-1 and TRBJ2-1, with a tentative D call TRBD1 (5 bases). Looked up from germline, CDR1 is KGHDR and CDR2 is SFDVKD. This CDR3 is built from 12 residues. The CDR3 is CATSAQGVAVVF. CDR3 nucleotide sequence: TGTGCCACCAGTGCCCAAGGGGTAGCCGTGGTCTTC.

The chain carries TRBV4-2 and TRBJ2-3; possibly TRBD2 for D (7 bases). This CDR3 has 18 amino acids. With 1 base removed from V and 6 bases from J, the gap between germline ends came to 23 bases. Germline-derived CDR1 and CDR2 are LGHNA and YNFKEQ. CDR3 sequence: CASSQGGRGRSPSDTQYF. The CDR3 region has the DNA TGTGCCAGCAGCCAAGGTGGGCGGGGGCGTAGCCCCTCCGATACGCAGTATTTT.

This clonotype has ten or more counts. CDR3 residues: CASNSLEGLYEKLFF. The CDR3 DNA sequence: TGTGCCAGCAACTCACTCGAGGGGTTATACGAAAAACTGTTTTTT. The rearrangement uses TRBV6-1 and TRBJ1-4, with D tentatively TRBD1 (5 bases). The CDR3 covers 15 residues. Per germline, CDR1 MNHNS and CDR2 SASEGT. Trimming took off 7 bases at V and 8 bases at J, with 20 bases between the two ends.

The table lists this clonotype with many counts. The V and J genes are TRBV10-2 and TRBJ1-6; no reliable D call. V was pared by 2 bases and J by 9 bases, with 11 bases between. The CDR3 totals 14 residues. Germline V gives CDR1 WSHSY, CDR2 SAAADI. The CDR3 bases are TGCGCCAGCAGTGAGGTGGCAGAAGGTTCACCCCTCCACTTT. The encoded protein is CASSEVAEGSPLHF.

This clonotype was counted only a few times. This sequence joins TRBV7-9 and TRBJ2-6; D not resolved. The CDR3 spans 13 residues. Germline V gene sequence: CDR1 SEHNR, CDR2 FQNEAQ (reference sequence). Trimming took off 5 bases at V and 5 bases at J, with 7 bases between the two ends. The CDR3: CASSPNRANVLTF. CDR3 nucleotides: TGTGCCAGCAGCCCCAATAGGGCCAACGTCCTGACTTTC.

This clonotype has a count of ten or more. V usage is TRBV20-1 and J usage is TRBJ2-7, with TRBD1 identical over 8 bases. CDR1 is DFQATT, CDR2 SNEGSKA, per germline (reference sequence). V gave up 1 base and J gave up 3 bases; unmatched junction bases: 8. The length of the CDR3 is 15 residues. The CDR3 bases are TGCAGTGCTAGAGTACCCGACAGGGGCAGCTACGAGCAGTACTTC. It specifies CSARVPDRGSYEQYF.

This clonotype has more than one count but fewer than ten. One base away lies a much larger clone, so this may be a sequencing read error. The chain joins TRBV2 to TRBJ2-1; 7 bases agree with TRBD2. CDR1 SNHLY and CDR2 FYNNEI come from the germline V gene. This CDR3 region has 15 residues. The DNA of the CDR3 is TGTGCCAGCAGAAGGGGTAGCGGGCCCTACAATGAGCAGCTCTTC. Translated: CASRRGSGPYNEQLF.

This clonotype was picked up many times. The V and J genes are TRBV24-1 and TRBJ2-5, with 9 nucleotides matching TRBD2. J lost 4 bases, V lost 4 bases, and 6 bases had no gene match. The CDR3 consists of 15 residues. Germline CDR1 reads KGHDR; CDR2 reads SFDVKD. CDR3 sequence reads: CATSDPGLAGETQYF. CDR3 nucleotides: TGTGCCACCAGTGACCCGGGACTAGCAGGAGAGACCCAGTACTTC.

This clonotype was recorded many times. CDR3 sequence: CAISGTSTILSEQYF. The CDR3 nucleotides are TGTGCCATCAGCGGGACCTCTACAATTCTGTCCGAGCAGTACTTC. The chain couples TRBV10-3 to TRBJ2-7; TRBD1 or TRBD2 may be the D gene (5 bases each). V was trimmed by 6 bases and J by 6 bases, leaving 21 bases between them. The CDR3 totals 15 residues. The germline V gene has CDR1 ENHRY and CDR2 SYGVKD.

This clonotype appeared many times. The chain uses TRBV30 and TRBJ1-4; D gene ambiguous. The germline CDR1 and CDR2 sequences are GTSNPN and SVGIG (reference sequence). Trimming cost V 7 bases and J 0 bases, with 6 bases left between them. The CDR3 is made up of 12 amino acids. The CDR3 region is CASISTNEKLFF. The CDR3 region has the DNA TGTGCCTCTATCTCAACTAATGAAAAACTGTTTTTT.

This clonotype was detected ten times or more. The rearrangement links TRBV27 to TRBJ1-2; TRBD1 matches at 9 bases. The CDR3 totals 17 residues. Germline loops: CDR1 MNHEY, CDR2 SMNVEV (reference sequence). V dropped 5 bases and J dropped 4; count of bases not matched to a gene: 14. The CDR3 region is CASSRITGGADVYGYTF. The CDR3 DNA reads TGTGCCAGCAGTAGAATAACAGGGGGCGCGGATGTCTATGGCTACACCTTC.

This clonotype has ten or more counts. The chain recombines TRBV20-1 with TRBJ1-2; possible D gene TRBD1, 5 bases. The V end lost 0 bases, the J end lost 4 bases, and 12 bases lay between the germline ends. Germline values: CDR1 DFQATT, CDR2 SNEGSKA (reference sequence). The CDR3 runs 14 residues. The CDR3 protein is CSARDRGMAYGYTF. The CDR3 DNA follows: TGCAGTGCTAGAGATCGGGGGATGGCCTATGGCTACACCTTC.

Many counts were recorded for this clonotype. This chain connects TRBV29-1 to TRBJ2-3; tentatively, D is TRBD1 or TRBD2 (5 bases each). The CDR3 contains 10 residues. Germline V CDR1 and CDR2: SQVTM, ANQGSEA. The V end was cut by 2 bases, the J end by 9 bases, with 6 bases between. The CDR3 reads CSVERDTQYF. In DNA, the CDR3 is TGCAGCGTTGAAAGGGACACGCAGTATTTT.

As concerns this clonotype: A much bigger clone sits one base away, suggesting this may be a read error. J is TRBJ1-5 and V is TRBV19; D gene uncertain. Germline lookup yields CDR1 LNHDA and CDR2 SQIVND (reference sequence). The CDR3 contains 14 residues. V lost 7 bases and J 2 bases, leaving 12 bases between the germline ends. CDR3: CASKENYCNQPQHF. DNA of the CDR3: TGTGCCAGTAAAGAGAATTATTGCAATCAGCCCCAGCATTTT.

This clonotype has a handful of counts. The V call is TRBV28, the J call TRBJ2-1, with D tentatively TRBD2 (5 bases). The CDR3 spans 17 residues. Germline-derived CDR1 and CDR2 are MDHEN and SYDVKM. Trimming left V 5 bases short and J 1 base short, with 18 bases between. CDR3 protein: CASSPRGRRGSYNEQFF. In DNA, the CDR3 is TGTGCCAGCAGTCCCCGGGGAAGGAGAGGTTCCTACAATGAGCAGTTCTTC. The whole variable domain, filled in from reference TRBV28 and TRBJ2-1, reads DVKVTQSSRYLVKRTGEKVFLECVQDMDHENMFWYRQDPGLGLRLIYFSYDVKMKEKGDIPEGYSVSREKKERFSLILESASTNQTSMYLCASSPRGRRGSYNEQFFGPGTRLTVL.

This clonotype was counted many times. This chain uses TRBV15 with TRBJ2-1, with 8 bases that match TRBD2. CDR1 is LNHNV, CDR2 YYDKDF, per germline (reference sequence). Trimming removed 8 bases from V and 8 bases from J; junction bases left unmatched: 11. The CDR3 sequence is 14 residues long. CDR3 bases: TGTGCCACCCAGGCAGGAGGACTAGCTGATGAGCAGTTCTTC. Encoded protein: CATQAGGLADEQFF.